This is a list of T cell receptor beta chains from one sample in a study of cytotoxic CD8 clonotypes in ibrutinib-treated CLL. Assay: immunoSEQ multiplex PCR; the TCRdb copy retains only in-frame clones and omits some. In the table there are 150,000 or so clones, approximately 85% of which are singletons. The sample here was PBMCs, taken after 24 months of ibrutinib treatment. These receptors were obtained from a human donor with chronic lymphocytic leukemia. Each CDR3 is given with its conserved first and last residue. D genes are given only for firm matches. Only some rows state a clone size, as once, few, many or a class for expanded clones.

>TRBJ2-7|-|TRBD2|TRBV7-2
TGTGCCAGCAGCTTAGGGCCTCCGGGACTAGCCTTTAACTCCTACGAGCAGTACTTC
CASSLGPPGLAFNSYEQYF
>TRBJ1-2|-|-|TRBV28
TGTGCCAGCAGTTCCCCTTCAGGGTTCTATGGCTACACCTTC
CASSSPSGFYGYTF
>TRBJ1-3|-|-|TRBV7-3
TGTGCCAGCAGCTTAGAAGGGACCCGCTCTGGAAACACCATATATTTT
CASSLEGTRSGNTIYF
>TRBJ1-5|-|TRBD1|TRBV6-5
TGTGCCAGCAGTCCCCCGGGACAGGGACACCAGCCCCAGCATTTT
CASSPPGQGHQPQHF
>TRBJ2-7|-|-|TRBV4-2
TGTGCCAGCAGCCGTGGGACTGGTGACTACGAGCAGTACTTC
CASSRGTGDYEQYF
>TRBJ1-5|-|-|TRBV7-6
TGTGCCAGCAGCTTAGCCTCAGGGGCGGGAAGGGGCCCGGGTCAGCCCCAGCATTTT
CASSLASGAGRGPGQPQHF
>TRBJ1-2|-|TRBD1|TRBV7-6
TGTGCCAGCAGACAACCGGGACAGGGGGCGCATGGCTACACCTTC
CASRQPGQGAHGYTF
>TRBJ2-2|-|TRBD1|TRBV30
TGTGCCTGCCCCGGGACAGGGAACACCGGGGAGCTGTTTTTT
CACPGTGNTGELFF
>TRBJ2-5|-|-|TRBV5-4
TGTGCCAGCAGCTTGAACAGCCAAGAGACCCAGTACTTC
CASSLNSQETQYF
>TRBJ2-2|-|TRBD2|TRBV27
TGTGCCAGTAAGGATCGGCCGACAGGTACACCAGGACTAGCGGGAGGCGGGGAGCTGTTTTTT
CASKDRPTGTPGLAGGGELFF
>TRBJ1-2|once|TRBD1|TRBV5-5
TGTGCCAGCAGCTTACAGACAGGGATGCGCTATGGCTACACCTTC
CASSLQTGMRYGYTF
>TRBJ1-1|-|TRBD1|TRBV28
TGTGCCAGCAGTAGAGGACAGGGGGCTTTTGTGGACACTGAAGCTTTCTTT
CASSRGQGAFVDTEAFF
>TRBJ2-5|-|TRBD2|TRBV5-1
TGCGCCAGCAGCAGGGGACTAGCGGGAGTGCAAGAGACCCAGTACTTC
CASSRGLAGVQETQYF
>TRBJ1-2|-|-|TRBV19
TGTGCCAGTAGTAGAGGACAACTGAACTATGGCTACACCTTC
CASSRGQLNYGYTF
>TRBJ2-7|-|-|TRBV7-3
TGTGCCAGCAGCCGGGAGAAAGGATACGAGCAGTACTTC
CASSREKGYEQYF
>TRBJ2-4|-|-|TRBV19
TGTGCCAGTAGTATTATGCTAGCGAACATAGAGCTAGCCAAAAACATTCAGTACTTC
CASSIMLANIELAKNIQYF
>TRBJ1-2|-|TRBD1|TRBV28
TGTGCCAGCAGTTTAGTCGCCAGGGGGTCGGGTGGCTACACCTTC
CASSLVARGSGGYTF